The 17 T cell receptor beta chains given below trace back to one sample, sequenced in a study of blood T cell repertoires in COVID-19. The table came from immunoSEQ multiplex PCR; TCRdb's copy has only in-frame clones and leaves some out. The table includes some 250,000 clones, 85% to 90% detected once. The sequencing input was peripheral blood. Receptors were obtained from a man aged 55 to 70 with acute or convalescent COVID-19.

With regard to this clone: At the DNA level, this CDR3 is encoded by other sequences in the same sample as well. The chain recombines TRBV11-3 with TRBJ1-3, with D uncertain. The CDR3 spans 15 residues. Trimming shortened V by 0 bases and J by 0 bases, and 6 bases separated the two germline ends. Germline CDR1 and CDR2: SGHNT and YENEEA. DNA for the CDR3: TGTGCCAGCAGCTTAGATCGGTCCTCTGGAAACACCATATATTTT. It specifies CASSLDRSSGNTIYF.

This clone came up once. This sequence joins TRBV18 and TRBJ2-3, with 8 positions matching TRBD1. There are 15 residues in the CDR3. J lost 1 base, V lost 3 bases, and 3 bases had no gene match. CDR1 is KGHSH and CDR2 is LQKENI in the germline V gene. This CDR3 reads CASSPRTGRTDTQYF. CDR3 nucleotide sequence: TGTGCCAGCTCACCTCGGACAGGGCGCACAGATACGCAGTATTTT.

The chain couples TRBV29-1 to TRBJ2-7, with 7 bases aligning to TRBD1. CDR3 length: 12 residues. Germline trimming cut 3 bases from V and 5 bases from J; bases unmatched to any gene: 4. CDR1 and CDR2 from the germline V gene are SQVTM and ANQGSEA. CDR3 in DNA: TGCAGCGTTGAGACAGGGTTCAACGAGCAGTACTTC. Its translation is CSVETGFNEQYF.

This clone showed up just a few times. V and J are TRBV5-6 and TRBJ1-1; D possibly corresponds to TRBD1 (5 bases). Germline-derived CDR1 and CDR2 are SGHDT and YYEEEE. The CDR3 runs 14 residues. Between the trimmed V and J ends, which lost 1 base and 1 base, there was a span of 8 bases. CDR3 sequence: CASSLWGENTEAFF. The CDR3 DNA reads TGTGCCAGCAGCTTGTGGGGGGAGAACACTGAAGCTTTCTTT.

This chain joins TRBV29-1 and TRBJ1-5; TRBD1 aligns across 8 bases. Germline V lookup: CDR1 SQVTM, CDR2 ANQGSEA. The CDR3 has 13 residues. Trimming removed 6 bases from V and 7 bases from J; junction bases left unmatched: 8. The CDR3 bases are TGCAGCGTCTGGACAGGGCCGGACCAGCCCCAGCATTTT. Residues: CSVWTGPDQPQHF.

V usage is TRBV7-6 and J usage is TRBJ2-2, with 9 bases identical to TRBD2. V dropped 3 bases and J dropped 1; count of bases not matched to a gene: 3. This CDR3 comprises 16 residues. Per the germline V gene, CDR1 is SGHVS and CDR2 is FNYEAQ. This chain's CDR3 is CASSFGAGGNTGELFF. The DNA of the CDR3 is TGTGCCAGCAGCTTTGGAGCGGGAGGGAACACCGGGGAGCTGTTTTTT.

The chain couples TRBV15 to TRBJ2-2; 7 bases are a match to TRBD2. Germline V gives CDR1 LNHNV, CDR2 YYDKDF (reference sequence). The J segment lost 1 base and the V segment lost 8 bases, leaving 13 bases of the junction unmatched. The CDR3 consists of 17 residues. This chain's CDR3 is CATRPVSGRVNTGELFF. As DNA, the CDR3 is TGTGCCACCCGCCCTGTCAGTGGGAGGGTGAACACCGGGGAGCTGTTTTTT.

On this clone itself: In the same sample, other DNA sequences code for this CDR3. This chain links TRBV9 with TRBJ1-1, with a tentative D call TRBD1 (5 bases). V lost 0 bases to trimming and J lost 5 bases, with 11 bases between them. The CDR3 runs to 14 residues. Per the germline V gene, CDR1 is SGDLS and CDR2 is YYNGEE. The CDR3 loop is CASSVVGGRTEAFF. The CDR3 region has the DNA TGTGCCAGCAGCGTAGTTGGGGGGAGGACTGAAGCTTTCTTT.

The chain combines TRBV28 with TRBJ1-1, with D perhaps matching TRBD1 (5 bases). Between the trimmed V and J ends, which lost 7 bases and 3 bases, there was a span of 18 bases. The germline CDR1 and CDR2 sequences are MDHEN and SYDVKM. The CDR3 totals 15 residues. The CDR3 bases are TGTGCCAGCACCCCGTTGACGCCACAGGACACTGAAGCTTTCTTT. Translating gives CASTPLTPQDTEAFF.

The genes are TRBV29-1 and TRBJ2-2, with TRBD1 matching over 8 bases. Per germline, CDR1 SQVTM and CDR2 ANQGSEA. The CDR3 runs to 15 residues. Losses at the gene ends were 3 bases for V and 5 bases for J; bases not matched to a gene: 8. The CDR3 spells CSVDAPGGLTGELFF. As DNA, the CDR3 is TGCAGCGTTGATGCTCCAGGGGGCTTAACCGGGGAGCTGTTTTTT.

This clone was seen just once. The CDR3 bases are TGTGCCAGCAGCCTACTAGCGGGAGGGGAGACCCAGTACTTC. Its translation: CASSLLAGGETQYF. This rearrangement joins TRBV6-2 or TRBV6-3 to TRBJ2-5; 13 bases align to TRBD2. Germline CDR1 reads MNHEY; CDR2 reads SVGEGT. The CDR3 is made up of 14 amino acids. V lost 6 bases and J lost 5; bases outside the gene matches: 3.

The chain recombines TRBV2 with TRBJ1-4, with TRBD1 as a possible D gene (5 bases). V was cut by 2 bases and J by 6 bases, with 10 bases left in between. This CDR3 is 14 amino acids long. Germline CDR1 reads SNHLY; CDR2 reads FYNNEI. The CDR3 spells CASSEQGVDEKLFF. The CDR3, as DNA: TGTGCCAGCAGTGAACAGGGCGTCGATGAAAAACTGTTTTTT.

This sequence joins TRBV5-1 and TRBJ2-1; TRBD2 matches at 13 bases. There are 15 residues in the CDR3. The germline gives CDR1 SGHRS, CDR2 YFSETQ. The V segment lost 0 bases and the J segment 8 bases; nucleotides outside the gene matches: 2. The CDR3 here is CASSLGLAGGDEQFF. DNA for the CDR3: TGCGCCAGCAGCTTGGGACTAGCGGGAGGAGATGAGCAGTTCTTC.

This rearrangement joins TRBV4-1 to TRBJ1-2; weak D call: TRBD1 (6 bases). CDR3 size: 16 residues. Germline loops: CDR1 MGHRA, CDR2 YSYEKL. Trimming took 2 bases from V and 1 from J, leaving 14 bases between them. The CDR3 nucleotides read TGCGCCAGCAGCCAAAGGTCATGGGACAATAACTATGGCTACACCTTC. Translating gives CASSQRSWDNNYGYTF.

The CDR3 coding sequence is TGTGCCAGCAGCTTGTCGACAGATACGCAGTATTTT. Translation gives CASSLSTDTQYF. This chain connects TRBV5-6 to TRBJ2-3; D gene ambiguous. Per germline, CDR1 SGHDT and CDR2 YYEEEE. V was trimmed by 1 base and J by 3 bases, leaving 3 bases between them. The CDR3 has 12 amino acids. The full variable domain, completed using reference TRBV5-6 and TRBJ2-3, is DAGVTQSPTHLIKTRGQQVTLRCSPKSGHDTVSWYQQALGQGPQFIFQYYEEEERQRGNFPDRFSGHQFPNYSSELNVNALLLGDSALYLCASSLSTDTQYFGPGTRLTVL.

This chain uses TRBV2 with TRBJ2-3; 14 positions match TRBD2. The CDR3 covers 18 residues. The germline gives CDR1 SNHLY, CDR2 FYNNEI. V lost 8 bases and J lost 4; bases outside the gene matches: 14. CDR3 residues: CASVPGLAGVGGADTQYF. CDR3 bases: TGTGCCAGCGTCCCGGGACTAGCGGGAGTCGGAGGTGCAGATACGCAGTATTTT.

This chain uses TRBV6-5 with TRBJ2-3; 7 bases are shared with TRBD2. This CDR3 has 15 residues. V dropped 2 bases and J dropped 4; count of bases not matched to a gene: 6. Germline CDR1 reads MNHEY; CDR2 reads SVGAGI. The CDR3: CASSYRGSGADTQYF. In nucleotides, the CDR3 is TGTGCCAGCAGTTACCGCGGGAGCGGGGCAGATACGCAGTATTTT.